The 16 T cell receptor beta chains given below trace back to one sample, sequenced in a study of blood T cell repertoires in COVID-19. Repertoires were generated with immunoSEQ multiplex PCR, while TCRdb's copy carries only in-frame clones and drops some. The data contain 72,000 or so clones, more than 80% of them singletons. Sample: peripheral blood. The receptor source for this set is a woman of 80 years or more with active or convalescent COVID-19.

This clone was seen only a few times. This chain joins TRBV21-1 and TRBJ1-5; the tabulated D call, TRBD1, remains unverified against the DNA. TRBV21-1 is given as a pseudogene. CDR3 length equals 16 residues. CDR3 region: CASSKVLDRANQPQHF. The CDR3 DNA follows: TGTGCCAGCAGCAAAGTCCTCGACAGGGCGAATCAGCCCCAGCATTTT.

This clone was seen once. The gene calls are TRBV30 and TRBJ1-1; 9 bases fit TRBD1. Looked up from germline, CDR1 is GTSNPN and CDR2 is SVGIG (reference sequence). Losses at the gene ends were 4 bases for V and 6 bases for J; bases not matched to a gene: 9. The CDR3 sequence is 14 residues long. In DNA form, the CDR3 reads TGTGCCTGGACGTCAGACAGGGGGTTGCCTGAAGCTTTCTTT. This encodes CAWTSDRGLPEAFF.

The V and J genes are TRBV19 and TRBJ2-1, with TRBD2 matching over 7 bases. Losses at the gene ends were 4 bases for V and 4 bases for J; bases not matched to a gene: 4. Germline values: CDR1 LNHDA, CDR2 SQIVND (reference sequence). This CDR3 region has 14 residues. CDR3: CASSRTGGYNEQFF. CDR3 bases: TGTGCCAGTAGTAGGACGGGGGGATACAATGAGCAGTTCTTC.

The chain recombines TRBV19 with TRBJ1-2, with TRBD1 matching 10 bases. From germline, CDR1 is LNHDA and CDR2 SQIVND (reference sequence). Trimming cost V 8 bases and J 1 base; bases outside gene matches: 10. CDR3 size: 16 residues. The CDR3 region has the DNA TGTGCCAGTTTCGGGACAGGGGTTTCGAGTAACTATGGCTACACCTTC. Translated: CASFGTGVSSNYGYTF.

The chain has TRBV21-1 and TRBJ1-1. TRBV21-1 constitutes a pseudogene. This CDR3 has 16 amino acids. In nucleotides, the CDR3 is TGTGCCAGCAGCAAGAGGAGGGCCTCTCTGAACACTGAAGCTTTCTTT. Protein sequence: CASSKRRASLNTEAFF.

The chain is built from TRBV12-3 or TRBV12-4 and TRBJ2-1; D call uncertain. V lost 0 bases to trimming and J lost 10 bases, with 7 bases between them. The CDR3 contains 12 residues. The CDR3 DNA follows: TGTGCCAGCAGTTTAGCCCTAATGGAGCAGTTCTTC. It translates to CASSLALMEQFF.

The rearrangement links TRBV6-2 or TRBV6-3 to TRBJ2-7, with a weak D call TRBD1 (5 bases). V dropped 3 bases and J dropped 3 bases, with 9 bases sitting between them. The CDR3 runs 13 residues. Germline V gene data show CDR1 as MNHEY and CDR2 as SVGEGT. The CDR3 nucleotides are TGTGCCAGCAGTTATAGACAGAACTACGAGCAGTACTTC. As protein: CASSYRQNYEQYF.

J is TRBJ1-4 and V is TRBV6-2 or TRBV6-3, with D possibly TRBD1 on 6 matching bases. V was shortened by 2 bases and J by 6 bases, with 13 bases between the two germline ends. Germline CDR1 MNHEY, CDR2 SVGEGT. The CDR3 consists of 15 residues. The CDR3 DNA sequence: TGTGCCAGCAGTTACAGAGGGACACCTCATGAAAAACTGTTTTTT. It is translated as CASSYRGTPHEKLFF.

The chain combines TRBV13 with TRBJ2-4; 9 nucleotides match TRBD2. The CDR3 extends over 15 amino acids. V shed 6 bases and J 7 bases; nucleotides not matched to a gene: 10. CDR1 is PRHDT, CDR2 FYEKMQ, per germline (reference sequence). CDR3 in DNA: TGTGCCAGCAGAGATGCCGGGACTAGCCGGAACATTCAGTACTTC. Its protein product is CASRDAGTSRNIQYF.

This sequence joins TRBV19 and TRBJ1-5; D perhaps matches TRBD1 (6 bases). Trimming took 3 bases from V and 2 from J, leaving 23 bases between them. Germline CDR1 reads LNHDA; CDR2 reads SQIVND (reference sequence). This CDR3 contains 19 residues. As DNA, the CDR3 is TGTGCCAGTAGTATCCTCGGACAGCTATCCCCTTATGGCAATCAGCCCCAGCATTTT. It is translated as CASSILGQLSPYGNQPQHF.

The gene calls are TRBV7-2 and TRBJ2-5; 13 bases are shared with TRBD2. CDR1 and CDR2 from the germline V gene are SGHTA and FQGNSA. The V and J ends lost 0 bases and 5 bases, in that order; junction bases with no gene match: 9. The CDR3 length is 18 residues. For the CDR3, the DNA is TGTGCCAGCAGCTTAGCGCCTACTAGCGGGGGGGCCGGGGAGACCCAGTACTTC. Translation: CASSLAPTSGGAGETQYF.

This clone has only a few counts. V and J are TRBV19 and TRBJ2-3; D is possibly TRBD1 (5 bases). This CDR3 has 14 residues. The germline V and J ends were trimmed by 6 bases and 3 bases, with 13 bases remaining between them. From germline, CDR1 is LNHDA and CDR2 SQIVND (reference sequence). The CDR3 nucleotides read TGTGCCAGTAGGGACCCCTCAGGGACAGATACGCAGTATTTT. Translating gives CASRDPSGTDTQYF.

The CDR3, as DNA: TGTGCCACCAGAAGCCCGGGACTTGGAAATTCACCCCTCCACTTT. Translating it yields CATRSPGLGNSPLHF. The chain is built from TRBV15 and TRBJ1-6; possibly TRBD1 for D (5 bases). CDR1 is LNHNV, CDR2 YYDKDF, per germline (reference sequence). The CDR3 runs to 15 residues. The ends were cut back, 6 bases at V and 7 bases at J, with 16 bases in the middle.

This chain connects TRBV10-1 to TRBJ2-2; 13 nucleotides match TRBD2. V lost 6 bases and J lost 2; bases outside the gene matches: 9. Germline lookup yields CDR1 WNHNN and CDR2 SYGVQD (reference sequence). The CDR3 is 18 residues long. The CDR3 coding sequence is TGCGCCAGCAGCGCACTAGCGGGGGGGATTCTTAACACCGGGGAGCTGTTTTTT. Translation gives CASSALAGGILNTGELFF.

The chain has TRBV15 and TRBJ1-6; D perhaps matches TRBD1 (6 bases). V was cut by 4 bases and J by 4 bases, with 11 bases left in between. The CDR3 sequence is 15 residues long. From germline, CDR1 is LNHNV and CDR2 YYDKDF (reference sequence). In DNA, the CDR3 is TGTGCCACCAGCACCTCAGGACAGTATAATTCACCCCTCCACTTT. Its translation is CATSTSGQYNSPLHF.

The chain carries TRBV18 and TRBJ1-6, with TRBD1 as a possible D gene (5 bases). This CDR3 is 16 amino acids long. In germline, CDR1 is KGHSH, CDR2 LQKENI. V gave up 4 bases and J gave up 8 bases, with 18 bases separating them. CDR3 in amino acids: CASSLHNRLRDSPLHF. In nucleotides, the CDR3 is TGTGCCAGCTCACTACATAACAGGTTACGGGATTCACCCCTCCACTTT. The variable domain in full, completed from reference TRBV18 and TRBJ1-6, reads NAGVMQNPRHLVRRRGQEARLRCSPMKGHSHVYWYRQLPEEGLKFMVYLQKENIIDESGMPKERFSAEFPKEGPSILRIQQVVRGDSAAYFCASSLHNRLRDSPLHFGNGTRLTVT.